The 26 T cell receptor beta chains below all came from one sample that was sequenced in a study of response to subunit inactivated influenza vaccine (dated by TCRdb to the late 2010s). The library was obtained by RT-PCR. The instrument was an Illumina HiSeq 2500. Using fastp trimming at Q25 and MiXCR clonotype assembly, TCRdb reanalyzed the public sequencing data and kept in-frame beta chains. Identical CDR3 protein sequences are pooled into one entry, listed with their most common genes and DNA. In this sample the table shows 400,000 to 550,000 distinct CDR3 sequences, around 25% of which occur a single time. Of the sample, about 1.9% is held by the ten largest clones. The sample here was CD4+ T cells sorted from PBMCs, taken about 5 days after vaccination. Every receptor here comes from a man between 45 and 60 years old who received an inactivated influenza vaccine. Donor details come from another sample of the same person, matched by shared clones.

This chain links TRBV10-3 with TRBJ2-1, with 12 bases identical to TRBD2. The CDR3 runs to 14 residues. CDR1 is ENHRY and CDR2 is SYGVKD in the germline V gene. J lost 7 bases, V lost 6 bases, and 4 bases had no gene match. CDR3 in amino acids: CAIRTTSGSNEQFF. In DNA form, the CDR3 reads TGTGCCATCAGAACGACTAGCGGGAGTAATGAGCAGTTCTTC.

This clonotype has a handful of counts. V usage is TRBV12-3 or TRBV12-4 and J usage is TRBJ2-3; a weak D match, TRBD1 (5 bases). The V gene lost 3 bases and the J gene lost 6 bases, with 16 bases spanning the gap. The CDR3 is 15 amino acids. CDR3 bases: TGTGCCAGCAGTTTTGGGCAGGGAAGATCGGATACGCAGTATTTT. This encodes CASSFGQGRSDTQYF.

This rearrangement joins TRBV6-5 to TRBJ2-7, with 11 bases fitting TRBD2. The CDR3 has 19 residues. V shed 2 bases, J shed 2 bases, and the junction held 14 bases outside the gene matches. Germline loops: CDR1 MNHEY, CDR2 SVGAGI. CDR3 amino acids: CASSYLAGGLHISTYEQYF. CDR3 nucleotides: TGTGCCAGCAGTTACCTAGCGGGGGGCCTCCACATCTCTACCTACGAGCAGTACTTC.

The V gene is TRBV5-1, the J gene TRBJ2-1, with 11 bases lining up with TRBD2. V lost 1 base to trimming and J lost 9 bases; unmatched junction nucleotides: 9. The germline gives CDR1 SGHRS, CDR2 YFSETQ. The CDR3 consists of 16 residues. The CDR3 loop reads CASSLLAGGPGGEQFF. The DNA of the CDR3 is TGCGCCAGCAGCTTGCTAGCGGGGGGCCCCGGAGGTGAGCAGTTCTTC.

The rearrangement uses TRBV5-1 and TRBJ1-5; 8 bases are a match to TRBD1. The CDR3 is 15 amino acids. Germline lookup yields CDR1 SGHRS and CDR2 YFSETQ. Germline trimming cut 0 bases from V and 9 bases from J; bases unmatched to any gene: 8. CDR3 amino acids: CASSLAYRGIGPQHF. The CDR3 nucleotides read TGCGCCAGCAGCTTGGCCTACAGGGGGATCGGGCCCCAGCATTTT.

This clonotype was counted between two and nine times. This chain uses TRBV18 with TRBJ1-1; unclear D gene. Trimming cost V 4 bases and J 0 bases, with 6 bases left between them. The germline CDR1 and CDR2 sequences are KGHSH and LQKENI. The CDR3 totals 13 residues. The CDR3 protein is CASSLHMNTEAFF. The CDR3 nucleotides are TGTGCCAGCTCACTACACATGAACACTGAAGCTTTCTTT.

The rearrangement uses TRBV5-1 and TRBJ1-6; 9 bases fit TRBD1. Trimming took 0 bases from V and 8 from J; bases not matched to a gene: 6. CDR1 is SGHRS and CDR2 is YFSETQ in the germline V gene. This CDR3 region has 16 residues. For the CDR3, the DNA is TGCGCCAGCAGCTTGGGGACACAGGGGGCATATTCACCCCTCCACTTT. Amino acids: CASSLGTQGAYSPLHF.

This clonotype showed up just a few times. V gene TRBV5-1 combines with J gene TRBJ2-1; 8 bases are a match to TRBD1. Trimming at V came to 7 bases and at J to 4 bases, leaving 4 bases not matched to a gene. Germline V gene data show CDR1 as SGHRS and CDR2 as YFSETQ. The CDR3 is made up of 13 amino acids. CDR3 sequence reads: CASRQGRYNEQFF. DNA for the CDR3: TGCGCCAGCCGACAGGGGAGATACAATGAGCAGTTCTTC. The full variable domain, rest sourced from reference TRBV5-1 and TRBJ2-1, is KAGVTQTPRYLIKTRGQQVTLSCSPISGHRSVSWYQQTPGQGLQFLFEYFSETQRNKGNFPGRFSGRQFSNSRSEMNVSTLELGDSALYLCASRQGRYNEQFFGPGTRLTVL.

This clonotype has just a few counts. The J gene is TRBJ2-1, the V gene TRBV7-9; D call uncertain. Germline V CDR1 and CDR2: SEHNR, FQNEAQ (reference sequence). This CDR3 comprises 11 residues. V was cut by 3 bases and J by 8 bases, with 5 bases left in between. CDR3 protein: CASSFEYEQFF. CDR3 sequence (DNA): TGTGCCAGCAGCTTTGAGTATGAGCAGTTCTTC.

The CDR3 DNA reads TGCGCCAGCAGCTTGGGTCGACAGGCAGCCTACGAGCAGTACTTC. Translating it yields CASSLGRQAAYEQYF. V gene TRBV5-1 combines with J gene TRBJ2-7, with D perhaps TRBD1 (6 bases). Germline V gene sequence: CDR1 SGHRS, CDR2 YFSETQ. Trimming shortened V by 0 bases and J by 2 bases, and 12 bases separated the two germline ends. The CDR3 is made up of 15 amino acids.

There are a few counts of this clonotype. The CDR3 coding sequence is TGTGCCAGCAGCCGTGGACGGCTCCTCTCCTACGAGCAGTACTTC. Translation: CASSRGRLLSYEQYF. The genes are TRBV28 and TRBJ2-7; D ambiguous. The CDR3 is 15 residues long. CDR1 is MDHEN, CDR2 SYDVKM, per germline. The germline V and J ends were trimmed by 6 bases and 0 bases, with 15 bases remaining between them.

This clonotype was seen a few times. This chain uses TRBV3-1 with TRBJ2-3; 9 bases are a match to TRBD2. The germline V gene has CDR1 LGHDT and CDR2 YNNKEL (reference sequence). Trimming at V came to 2 bases and at J to 4 bases, leaving 7 bases not matched to a gene. This CDR3 is built from 16 residues. The CDR3 DNA sequence: TGTGCCAGCAGCCAACCGCGGGGGGGTGGGGCAGATACGCAGTATTTT. Encoded protein: CASSQPRGGGADTQYF.

The sample holds a few counts of this clonotype. The chain employs TRBV4-2 and TRBJ2-7; the match to TRBD2 covers 10 bases. The CDR3 is 18 residues long. V dropped 0 bases and J dropped 0; count of bases not matched to a gene: 8. Germline V CDR1 and CDR2: LGHNA, YNFKEQ. The CDR3 here is CASSQDPGLAESSYEQYF. In DNA form, the CDR3 reads TGTGCCAGCAGCCAAGACCCCGGACTAGCGGAGAGCTCCTACGAGCAGTACTTC.

The chain employs TRBV20-1 and TRBJ1-5, with D possibly TRBD1 on 5 matching bases. The CDR3 covers 13 residues. Trimming took off 5 bases at V and 3 bases at J, with 11 bases between the two ends. The V gene's germline CDR1 is DFQATT and CDR2 SNEGSKA (reference sequence). This CDR3 is CSASRDHNQPQHF. As DNA, the CDR3 is TGCAGTGCTTCCCGGGACCACAATCAGCCCCAGCATTTT.

A few counts support this clonotype. This chain connects TRBV20-1 to TRBJ2-3; D gene ambiguous. CDR3 length equals 16 residues. Germline CDR1 is DFQATT and CDR2 is SNEGSKA (reference sequence). Trimming took 5 bases from V and 1 from J, leaving 19 bases between them. The CDR3, as DNA: TGCAGTGCTCATTTACTCGGAAGCCTTGGCACAGATACGCAGTATTTT. It specifies CSAHLLGSLGTDTQYF.

V and J are TRBV24-1 and TRBJ2-1; D uncertain. V gave up 5 bases and J gave up 4 bases, with 17 bases separating them. Per germline, CDR1 KGHDR and CDR2 SFDVKD. The CDR3 consists of 16 residues. This CDR3 reads CATSVLAPARYNEQFF. CDR3 DNA: TGTGCCACCAGTGTCCTGGCGCCGGCGCGATACAATGAGCAGTTCTTC.

This sequence joins TRBV30 and TRBJ2-2; no definite D call. The germline gives CDR1 GTSNPN, CDR2 SVGIG (reference sequence). The CDR3 runs 17 residues. Trimming cost V 0 bases and J 1 base, with 15 bases left between them. The CDR3 DNA reads TGTGCCTGGAGTGTAGTTACGTTCGACGAGAACACCGGGGAGCTGTTTTTT. Translation gives CAWSVVTFDENTGELFF.

This clonotype has more than one count but fewer than ten. V and J are TRBV20-1 and TRBJ2-1, with 13 nucleotides matching TRBD2. Trimming took 4 bases from V and 10 from J; bases not matched to a gene: 7. This CDR3 spans 14 amino acids. Germline V gives CDR1 DFQATT, CDR2 SNEGSKA (reference sequence). The CDR3 coding sequence is TGCAGTGCTATAACTAGCGGGAGGGCCTCGGAGCAGTTCTTC. It encodes CSAITSGRASEQFF.

This clonotype was found once. This chain links TRBV24-1 with TRBJ2-1; D is tentatively TRBD1 or TRBD2 (5 bases each). This CDR3 is built from 15 residues. V gave up 7 bases and J gave up 0 bases, with 12 bases separating them. Per the germline V gene, CDR1 is KGHDR and CDR2 is SFDVKD. CDR3 nucleotides: TGTGCCACCAGCGGGACGTCAAGCTCCTACAATGAGCAGTTCTTC. Protein product: CATSGTSSSYNEQFF.

The rearrangement uses TRBV6-5 and TRBJ2-5, with D possibly matching TRBD2 (6 bases). CDR3 length: 15 amino acids. CDR1 MNHEY and CDR2 SVGAGI come from the germline V gene. V was trimmed by 2 bases and J by 2 bases, leaving 12 bases between them. The CDR3 coding sequence is TGTGCCAGCAGTTACGTGCTAGGACTACAAGAGACCCAGTACTTC. This translates into CASSYVLGLQETQYF.

V gene TRBV12-3 or TRBV12-4 combines with J gene TRBJ2-7, with 9 bases matching TRBD2. J was trimmed by 6 bases and V by 5 bases; bases with no gene match: 8. The CDR3 is 14 residues long. CDR3 residues: CASSRHSGRTEQYF. CDR3 coding DNA: TGTGCCAGCAGTCGTCATAGCGGGAGAACCGAGCAGTACTTC.

There are a few counts of this clonotype. The chain carries TRBV2 and TRBJ1-5; D is uncertain. Trimming shortened V by 3 bases and J by 2 bases, and 5 bases separated the two germline ends. CDR1 and CDR2 from the germline V gene are SNHLY and FYNNEI. This CDR3 contains 13 residues. CDR3 region: CASSDYGNQPQHF. CDR3 coding DNA: TGTGCCAGCAGTGATTATGGCAATCAGCCCCAGCATTTT. Supplemented by reference TRBV2 and TRBJ1-5, the full variable domain reads EPEVTQTPSHQVTQMGQEVILRCVPISNHLYFYWYRQILGQKVEFLVSFYNNEISEKSEIFDDQFSVERPDGSNFTLKIRSTKLEDSAMYFCASSDYGNQPQHFGDGTRLSIL.

This clonotype showed up just a few times. The gene calls are TRBV6-1 and TRBJ1-4; a possible D gene is TRBD1 (5 bases). Trimming removed 6 bases at V and 5 bases at J, with 13 bases between. The germline V gene encodes CDR1 MNHNS and CDR2 SASEGT. The CDR3 is made up of 14 amino acids. The CDR3 nucleotides read TGTGCCAGCAGCCGCCGCCAGGGAAATGAAAAACTGTTTTTT. Protein product: CASSRRQGNEKLFF.

Only a few counts were recorded for this clonotype. The chain employs TRBV28 and TRBJ2-2, with TRBD1 matching over 7 bases. This CDR3 is built from 15 residues. The trim removed 10 bases at V and 4 bases at J, leaving 12 bases unmatched. Per germline, CDR1 MDHEN and CDR2 SYDVKM. The CDR3 DNA follows: TGTGCCACCGATAAAGAGGGGGCGGGCACCGGGGAGCTGTTTTTT. Protein product: CATDKEGAGTGELFF.

The rearrangement joins TRBV7-9 to TRBJ1-1; D ambiguous. Germline V gives CDR1 SEHNR, CDR2 FQNEAQ (reference sequence). Trimming cost V 5 bases and J 1 base, with 14 bases left between them. The CDR3 covers 15 residues. The CDR3 sequence: CASSATKGRNTEAFF. The CDR3 coding sequence is TGTGCCAGCAGCGCCACGAAAGGGAGGAACACTGAAGCTTTCTTT.

This clonotype was seen a few times. In nucleotides, the CDR3 is TGTGCCAGCAGCGACAGGGGCCAAGAGACCCAGTACTTC. Amino acids: CASSDRGQETQYF. V is TRBV3-1 and J is TRBJ2-5; 8 nucleotides align to TRBD1. Per germline, CDR1 LGHDT and CDR2 YNNKEL (reference sequence). Trimming at V came to 5 bases and at J to 1 base, leaving 0 bases not matched to a gene. The CDR3 contains 13 residues.